What follows are 26 T cell receptor beta chains derived from one specimen sequenced in a study of blood T cell repertoires in COVID-19. TCRdb's copy holds only in-frame clones and misses some; the assay was immunoSEQ multiplex PCR. The table shows about 300,000 clones, with about 90% occurring only once. Material: peripheral blood. Receptors originate from a man aged 18 to 29 with active or convalescent COVID-19.

J is TRBJ2-7 and V is TRBV5-6; possibly TRBD2 for D (5 bases). The CDR3 consists of 15 residues. The V gene lost 2 bases and the J gene lost 3 bases, with 15 bases spanning the gap. The V gene's germline CDR1 is SGHDT and CDR2 YYEEEE. The CDR3 loop reads CASSLGGPGFYEQYF. The CDR3 DNA sequence: TGTGCCAGCAGCTTAGGCGGGCCTGGTTTCTACGAGCAGTACTTC.

The chain combines TRBV6-2 or TRBV6-3 with TRBJ1-1; 8 nucleotides line up with TRBD1. J lost 9 bases, V lost 4 bases, and 4 bases had no gene match. CDR1 is MNHEY and CDR2 is SVGEGT in the germline V gene. The CDR3 consists of 12 residues. CDR3 amino acids: CASSSGQGKAFF. The DNA of the CDR3 is TGTGCCAGCAGTTCCGGACAGGGAAAAGCTTTCTTT.

In this sample, this clone turned up a few times. The J gene is TRBJ2-5, the V gene TRBV7-7; 7 nucleotides line up with TRBD1. With V trimmed by 5 bases and J by 3 bases, 6 bases remained unmatched. This CDR3 region has 14 residues. The germline V gene has CDR1 SSHAT and CDR2 FNYEAQ (reference sequence). The CDR3 sequence is CASSPTGQKETQYF. The CDR3 coding sequence is TGTGCCAGCAGCCCAACGGGACAGAAAGAGACCCAGTACTTC.

The V and J genes are TRBV10-3 and TRBJ1-2, with 7 bases fitting TRBD1. Germline CDR1 ENHRY, CDR2 SYGVKD. J gave up 7 bases and V 3 bases, and 5 bases lay outside the gene matches. The CDR3 has 13 amino acids. CDR3 region: CAISEKGAGGYTF. In nucleotides, the CDR3 is TGTGCCATCAGTGAAAAGGGGGCGGGTGGCTACACCTTC.

This clone showed up just once. DNA of the CDR3: TGTGCCAGCAGCCCGGGACTAAACTTATACAATGAGCAGTTCTTC. It codes for CASSPGLNLYNEQFF. The V call is TRBV7-2, the J call TRBJ2-1; the match to TRBD2 covers 7 bases. The J segment lost 4 bases and the V segment lost 5 bases, leaving 8 bases of the junction unmatched. Germline-derived CDR1 and CDR2 are SGHTA and FQGNSA. The CDR3 loop spans 15 amino acids.

This chain's CDR3 is CASSDGGSGANVLTF. The CDR3 nucleotides read TGTGCCAGCAGTGACGGGGGGTCTGGGGCCAACGTCCTGACTTTC. This chain links TRBV6-2 or TRBV6-3 with TRBJ2-6, with TRBD2 matching 7 bases. V lost 5 bases to trimming and J lost 1 base; unmatched junction nucleotides: 2. CDR1 and CDR2 (germline): MNHEY, SVGEGT. This CDR3 has 15 amino acids.

The V gene is TRBV4-1, the J gene TRBJ1-1; 9 bases align to TRBD1. Germline assignment: CDR1 MGHRA and CDR2 YSYEKL. V lost 5 bases, J lost 6 bases, and 10 bases stayed unmatched. The CDR3 sequence is 15 residues long. The DNA of the CDR3 is TGCGCCAGCAGCTCGCGGACAGGGGAAACTTCTGAAGCTTTCTTT. Protein sequence: CASSSRTGETSEAFF.

The gene calls are TRBV29-1 and TRBJ2-7; D is possibly TRBD1 (5 bases). Germline loops: CDR1 SQVTM, CDR2 ANQGSEA. CDR3 length: 12 residues. Trimming removed 7 bases at V and 0 bases at J, with 10 bases between. CDR3: CSAQVSSYEQYF. The DNA for the CDR3 is TGCAGCGCACAGGTGAGCTCCTACGAGCAGTACTTC.

This rearrangement joins TRBV29-1 to TRBJ2-3, with D maybe TRBD1 (5 bases). From germline, CDR1 is SQVTM and CDR2 ANQGSEA. The CDR3 is 13 amino acids. The V and J ends lost 6 bases and 1 base respectively, with 11 bases between them. CDR3 in amino acids: CSVPGRGTDTQYF. CDR3 coding DNA: TGCAGCGTCCCAGGCAGGGGCACAGATACGCAGTATTTT.

The chain joins TRBV2 to TRBJ1-2; tentatively, D is TRBD1 (5 bases). The V gene's germline CDR1 is SNHLY and CDR2 FYNNEI. V shed 7 bases and J shed 8 bases, with 17 bases lying between them. This CDR3 contains 13 residues. The CDR3 bases are TGTGCCAGCACAGGGACGAGCGGGATGGGCTACACCTTC. It encodes CASTGTSGMGYTF.

Of note for this clone: Being one base from a much bigger clone, this may be a read error. The V call is TRBV6-5, the J call TRBJ2-7, with D possibly TRBD1 on 6 matching bases. The CDR3 totals 14 residues. V shed 2 bases and J shed 0 bases, with 8 bases lying between them. The germline CDR1 and CDR2 sequences are MNHEY and SVGAGI. As DNA, the CDR3 is TGTGCCAGCAGTTACGGGGACACCTCCTACGAGCAGTACTTC. It specifies CASSYGDTSYEQYF.

The sample holds one count of this clone. The V call is TRBV6-5, the J call TRBJ2-5, with D perhaps matching TRBD2 (5 bases). Trimming took off 6 bases at V and 5 bases at J, with 16 bases between the two ends. The length of the CDR3 is 14 residues. Germline V lookup: CDR1 MNHEY, CDR2 SVGAGI. The CDR3 reads CASSNPGRVETQYF. The CDR3 nucleotides are TGTGCCAGCAGCAACCCGGGAAGGGTGGAGACCCAGTACTTC.

This chain uses TRBV7-3 with TRBJ1-1, with D maybe TRBD1 (5 bases). This CDR3 comprises 13 residues. Germline-derived CDR1 and CDR2 are SGHTA and FQGTGA. V lost 5 bases to trimming and J lost 1 base, with 8 bases between them. The DNA for the CDR3 is TGTGCCAGCAGCACCCAGGGGAACACTGAAGCTTTCTTT. Translating it yields CASSTQGNTEAFF.

The V call is TRBV11-2, the J call TRBJ2-1; no definite D call. V was trimmed by 0 bases and J by 4 bases, leaving 10 bases between them. The CDR3 extends over 15 amino acids. Germline assignment: CDR1 SGHAT and CDR2 FQNNGV. The CDR3 nucleotides are TGTGCCAGCAGCTTAGAGCCGGAGATATACAATGAGCAGTTCTTC. This translates into CASSLEPEIYNEQFF. The whole variable domain, remainder taken from reference TRBV11-2 and TRBJ2-1, is EAGVAQSPRYKIIEKRQSVAFWCNPISGHATLYWYQQILGQGPKLLIQFQNNGVVDDSQLPKDRFSAERLKGVDSTLKIQPAKLEDSAVYLCASSLEPEIYNEQFFGPGTRLTVL.

The rearrangement links TRBV7-6 to TRBJ2-7; D is perhaps TRBD2 (5 bases). Germline CDR1 SGHVS, CDR2 FNYEAQ. The CDR3 consists of 15 residues. V was shortened by 1 base and J by 0 bases, with 10 bases between the two germline ends. The CDR3 sequence is CASSLELGLSYEQYF. Here the CDR3 DNA reads TGTGCCAGCAGCTTAGAGTTAGGACTCTCCTACGAGCAGTACTTC. Full variable domain (missing parts from reference TRBV7-6 and TRBJ2-7): GAGVSQSPRYKVTKRGQDVALRCDPISGHVSLYWYRQALGQGPEFLTYFNYEAQQDKSGLPNDRFSAERPEGSISTLTIQRTEQRDSAMYRCASSLELGLSYEQYFGPGTRLTVT.

This clone has at least ten counts. Other DNA sequences in this sample translate to the same CDR3. V is TRBV19 and J is TRBJ2-1; no definite D call. CDR3 length equals 13 residues. Germline-derived CDR1 and CDR2 are LNHDA and SQIVND (reference sequence). Deletions cut 3 bases from V and 4 bases from J, with 7 bases between. The CDR3 sequence: CASSISGYNEQFF. As DNA, the CDR3 is TGTGCCAGTAGTATCTCGGGTTACAATGAGCAGTTCTTC.

J is TRBJ1-6 and V is TRBV11-3, with 8 nucleotides matching TRBD1. The V segment lost 3 bases and the J segment 10 bases; nucleotides outside the gene matches: 8. CDR3 length: 15 residues. CDR1 and CDR2 (germline): SGHNT, YENEEA. This CDR3 reads CASSFSQDRGSPLHF. Written as DNA, the CDR3 is TGTGCCAGCAGCTTTTCCCAAGACAGGGGATCACCCCTCCACTTT.

Only one count was recorded for this clone. The genes are TRBV27 and TRBJ1-2, with D possibly TRBD1 on 5 matching bases. V was shortened by 0 bases and J by 4 bases, with 9 bases between the two germline ends. This CDR3 contains 14 residues. Per the germline V gene, CDR1 is MNHEY and CDR2 is SMNVEV (reference sequence). Written as DNA, the CDR3 is TGTGCCAGCAGTTTATCAGGGGACTTCTATGGCTACACCTTC. Its translation is CASSLSGDFYGYTF.

The rearrangement joins TRBV5-3 to TRBJ2-7; D is ambiguous. Being an ORF, TRBV5-3 has a function that is uncertain. This CDR3 has 11 amino acids. Trimming removed 4 bases from V and 4 bases from J, with 6 bases in between. The CDR3 sequence: CARSTPYEQYF. In DNA form, the CDR3 reads TGTGCCAGAAGCACTCCATACGAGCAGTACTTC.

The genes are TRBV21-1 and TRBJ1-4. TRBV21-1 is recorded as a pseudogene. This CDR3 contains 16 residues. CDR3 sequence: CASSKWSWEVDEKLFF. In DNA, the CDR3 is TGTGCCAGCAGCAAGTGGAGTTGGGAGGTAGATGAAAAACTGTTTTTT.

The V and J genes are TRBV5-1 and TRBJ2-3, with D maybe TRBD1 (6 bases). The length of the CDR3 is 17 residues. Germline V gene lookup returns CDR1 SGHRS and CDR2 YFSETQ. With 8 bases removed from V and 1 base from J, the gap between germline ends came to 23 bases. CDR3 nucleotides: TGCGCCAGAAATCCCCCTGAAGACAGGAAATGCACAGATACGCAGTATTTT. This encodes CARNPPEDRKCTDTQYF.

The chain joins TRBV2 to TRBJ1-5; 7 bases match TRBD1. CDR3 length equals 15 residues. J was trimmed by 0 bases and V by 8 bases; bases with no gene match: 7. Germline CDR1 reads SNHLY; CDR2 reads FYNNEI. The CDR3 sequence: CASRDRFYSNQPQHF. DNA of the CDR3: TGTGCCAGCCGGGACAGATTTTATAGCAATCAGCCCCAGCATTTT.

CDR3 residues: CATVGRVLNTEAFF. DNA for the CDR3: TGTGCCACGGTCGGGCGGGTACTGAACACTGAAGCTTTCTTT. The genes are TRBV6-5 and TRBJ1-1; D call uncertain. CDR1 is MNHEY and CDR2 is SVGAGI in the germline V gene. The CDR3 contains 14 residues. Deletions cut 10 bases from V and 0 bases from J, with 15 bases between.

This chain links TRBV5-4 with TRBJ1-1, with TRBD1 as a possible D gene (5 bases). Germline loops: CDR1 SGHNT, CDR2 YYREEE (reference sequence). This CDR3 spans 14 amino acids. V was pared by 1 base and J by 2 bases, with 9 bases between. The CDR3 spells CASSLTGDNTEAFF. The CDR3 DNA reads TGTGCCAGCAGCTTGACAGGAGACAACACTGAAGCTTTCTTT.

The chain links TRBV18 to TRBJ2-1; 7 nucleotides line up with TRBD1. V shed 2 bases, J shed 4 bases, and the junction held 11 bases outside the gene matches. Germline CDR1 is KGHSH and CDR2 is LQKENI. This CDR3 spans 17 amino acids. CDR3 residues: CASSPFEGQAGYNEQFF. CDR3 nucleotides: TGTGCCAGCTCACCATTCGAAGGACAGGCTGGTTACAATGAGCAGTTCTTC.

V and J are TRBV7-9 and TRBJ2-7, with TRBD1 identical over 8 bases. After removal of 7 bases from V and 0 bases from J, the junction contained 8 bases not matched to a gene. The CDR3 extends over 15 amino acids. Germline CDR1 SEHNR, CDR2 FQNEAQ (reference sequence). In DNA, the CDR3 is TGTGCCAGCAACCCAGAGGGGACAGGCTCCTACGAGCAGTACTTC. Its translation is CASNPEGTGSYEQYF.